This TCR beta chain was captured in a study of T cell clones after liver transplantation. Sorting of unstimulated PBMCs yielded separate CD3+CD4+ and CD3+CD8+ fractions. The table came from immunoSEQ multiplex PCR; TCRdb's copy has only in-frame clones and leaves some out. The data show nearly 55,000 clones, roughly 84% seen once. Germline V CDR1 and CDR2: SGHVS, FQNEAQ. The V and J ends lost 7 bases and 0 bases respectively, with 4 bases between them. The CDR3 consists of 12 residues. The chain is built from TRBV7-8 and TRBJ2-1; D unresolved. The sample in question was CD4+ T cells from blood, obtained before liver transplant. This TCR came from a human donor who received a liver transplant. CDR3: CASTLSYNEQFF. The CDR3 DNA reads as TGTGCCAGCACCCTCTCCTACAATGAGCAGTTCTTC.